The rows below give T cell receptor beta chains drawn from one sample of a study of vaccination and CD4 T cells after COVID-19. TCRdb redid the calling of the PCR reads with MiXCR, one entry per CDR3 protein. This table has about 3,800 distinct CDR3 sequences, about 15% appearing once. Which antigens these TCRs recognize remains unknown. Sequences were obtained from CD4+ T cells from blood, cultured in vitro. These receptors all come from a human donor who had recovered from COVID-19. CDR3s include the opening cysteine and the closing phenylalanine or tryptophan. The D gene is left open where the match is weak. The size field is filled for only some rows; it gives once, few, many or a size class.

j_gene: TRBJ1-2
v_gene: TRBV9
d_gene: -
abundance: -
CDR3nt: TGTGCCAGCAGCGCACGGGGAGGACCTCAGACTTATGGCTACACCTTC
CDR3aa: CASSARGGPQTYGYTF

j_gene: TRBJ1-6
v_gene: TRBV10-3
d_gene: -
abundance: -
CDR3nt: TGTGCCATCACGCGGGACTTAAGTTCACCCCTCCACTTT
CDR3aa: CAITRDLSSPLHF

j_gene: TRBJ1-5
v_gene: TRBV12-3/TRBV12-4
d_gene: -
abundance: few
CDR3nt: TGTGCCAGCAGTTTAGGGGGAGGTGGTAGCAATCAGCCCCAGCATTTT
CDR3aa: CASSLGGGGSNQPQHF

j_gene: TRBJ2-2
v_gene: TRBV7-6
d_gene: -
abundance: few
CDR3nt: TGTGCCAGCAGCTTAGCTGTACAGGGAAGGGATGGCACCGGGGAGCTGTTTTTT
CDR3aa: CASSLAVQGRDGTGELFF

j_gene: TRBJ2-3
v_gene: TRBV27
d_gene: TRBD2
abundance: few
CDR3nt: TGTGCCAGCAGTTTACAATACCTCGGGGTAAGAGCGGGGGATACGCAGTATTTT
CDR3aa: CASSLQYLGVRAGDTQYF

j_gene: TRBJ2-5
v_gene: TRBV20-1
d_gene: -
abundance: medium-sized
CDR3nt: TGCAGTGCGAATGGAATGGGGGGGCGTGACGAGACCCAGTACTTC
CDR3aa: CSANGMGGRDETQYF

j_gene: TRBJ1-2
v_gene: TRBV20-1
d_gene: -
abundance: medium-sized
CDR3nt: TGCAGTGCTCCCCCCGGGGGGATCTATGGCTACACCTTC
CDR3aa: CSAPPGGIYGYTF

j_gene: TRBJ2-5
v_gene: TRBV18
d_gene: TRBD2
abundance: -
CDR3nt: TGTGCCAGCTCACATCCTATAGGACTAGCGGGGGTGGGGGGGCAAGAGACCCAGTACTTC
CDR3aa: CASSHPIGLAGVGGQETQYF

j_gene: TRBJ1-1
v_gene: TRBV30
d_gene: -
abundance: -
CDR3nt: TGTGCCTGGAGCGCCCACCCGAACACTGAAGCTTTCTTT
CDR3aa: CAWSAHPNTEAFF

j_gene: TRBJ1-1
v_gene: TRBV6-2/TRBV6-3
d_gene: -
abundance: medium-sized
CDR3nt: TGTGCCAGCGCCCATGGGAATCAAAACACTGAAGCTTTCTTT
CDR3aa: CASAHGNQNTEAFF

j_gene: TRBJ1-1
v_gene: TRBV9
d_gene: -
abundance: -
CDR3nt: TGTGCCAGCAGCTATACTGATTGGGGCACTGAAGCTTTCTTT
CDR3aa: CASSYTDWGTEAFF

j_gene: TRBJ1-1
v_gene: TRBV6-5
d_gene: TRBD1
abundance: medium-sized
CDR3nt: TGTGCCAGCAGTTCGACAGGGGGCGGGAACACTGAAGCTTTCTTT
CDR3aa: CASSSTGGGNTEAFF

j_gene: TRBJ1-3
v_gene: TRBV12-3/TRBV12-4
d_gene: TRBD1
abundance: medium-sized
CDR3nt: TGTGCCAGCAGTTTAGTCCCCCTCAGCAGGGGGCTGGGAAACACCATATATTTT
CDR3aa: CASSLVPLSRGLGNTIYF

j_gene: TRBJ2-7
v_gene: TRBV6-1
d_gene: -
abundance: medium-sized
CDR3nt: TGTGCCAGCAGTCGACAGGGAGGGAGCTACGAGCAGTACTTC
CDR3aa: CASSRQGGSYEQYF

j_gene: TRBJ1-6
v_gene: TRBV30
d_gene: -
abundance: medium-sized
CDR3nt: TGTGCCTGGCGCCCAGCCACAAATTCACCCCTCCACTTT
CDR3aa: CAWRPATNSPLHF

j_gene: TRBJ1-1
v_gene: TRBV5-1
d_gene: TRBD1
abundance: -
CDR3nt: TGCGCCAGCAGGAGGACAGGGAACACTGAAGCTTTCTTT
CDR3aa: CASRRTGNTEAFF

j_gene: TRBJ2-1
v_gene: TRBV5-1
d_gene: TRBD2
abundance: -
CDR3nt: TGCGCCAGCAGCGGCGGGGGAGGGAATGAGCAGTTCTTC
CDR3aa: CASSGGGGNEQFF

j_gene: TRBJ2-1
v_gene: TRBV20-1
d_gene: -
abundance: few
CDR3nt: TGCAGTGCTTTAACAGGGACCGTCGACAATGAGCAGTTCTTC
CDR3aa: CSALTGTVDNEQFF